Shown below are 23 T cell receptor beta chains from a single sample sequenced in a study of monozygotic twins with inflammatory bowel disease. TCRdb re-called the 5' RACE reads and catalogs CDR3 proteins one per entry, DNA excluded. The table for this sample gives approximately 400,000 distinct CDR3 sequences. Sequencing input: blood. These receptors all stem from a human donor with ulcerative colitis or Crohn's disease, or a healthy co-twin of an affected twin (not recorded which).

This chain links TRBV7-9 with TRBJ2-7; TCRdb's D gene call, TRBD2, goes unchecked for lack of DNA. This CDR3 has 15 amino acids. Germline V gene sequence: CDR1 SEHNR, CDR2 FQNEAQ (reference sequence). This chain's CDR3 is CASSFASGSSYEQYF.

The chain recombines TRBV4-1 with TRBJ1-5. Germline V gene data show CDR1 as MGHRA and CDR2 as YSYEKL. The CDR3 sequence is 13 residues long. CDR3 amino acids: CASSQRFAQPQHF.

The genes are TRBV12-3 or TRBV12-4 and TRBJ1-5; TCRdb indicates TRBD1, and absent DNA this call remains unverified. The length of the CDR3 is 16 residues. CDR3 sequence: CASSLGTGGRNQPQHF.

This rearrangement joins TRBV19 to TRBJ1-5; TCRdb proposes TRBD1, but this gene call is untestable without DNA. Germline V gene data show CDR1 as LNHDA and CDR2 as SQIVND (reference sequence). This CDR3 comprises 15 residues. The CDR3 is CASSPSHRGGQPQHF. Variable domain in full (rest from reference TRBV19 and TRBJ1-5): DGGITQSPKYLFRKEGQNVTLSCEQNLNHDAMYWYRQDPGQGLRLIYYSQIVNDFQKGDIAEGYSVSREKKESFPLTVTSAQKNPTAFYLCASSPSHRGGQPQHFGDGTRLSIL.

This rearrangement joins TRBV10-3 to TRBJ2-7; TCRdb's D call of TRBD1 is untestable without DNA. Looked up from germline, CDR1 is ENHRY and CDR2 is SYGVKD. The CDR3 is 14 amino acids. The CDR3 loop reads CAISGTALNYEQYF.

The chain joins TRBV14 to TRBJ1-2; there is no DNA to check the TCRdb D call of TRBD1. The CDR3 totals 14 residues. Germline assignment: CDR1 SGHDN and CDR2 FVKESK. This chain's CDR3 is CASSRLGTLKGYTF.

The chain has TRBV4-3 and TRBJ2-2; TCRdb indicates TRBD2, and absent DNA this call remains unverified. The CDR3 loop spans 17 amino acids. In germline, CDR1 is LGHNA, CDR2 YSLEER. The CDR3 protein is CASSFRSGAGNTGELFF.

CDR3 protein: CSVLGQGAHEAFF. V and J are TRBV29-1 and TRBJ1-1; TCRdb indicates TRBD1, and absent DNA this call remains unverified. The germline CDR1 and CDR2 sequences are SQVTM and ANQGSEA. The CDR3 has 13 amino acids.

The CDR3 loop is CASSVLVDLPQHF. The chain couples TRBV18 to TRBJ1-5. The CDR3 sequence is 13 residues long. Germline V gene data show CDR1 as KGHSH and CDR2 as LQKENI.

The chain uses TRBV24-1 and TRBJ2-3; there is no DNA to check the TCRdb D call of TRBD1. The CDR3 sequence is 18 residues long. Germline CDR1 and CDR2: KGHDR and SFDVKD. The CDR3 region is CATSDSGATGDFTDTQYF.

The V and J genes are TRBV6-1 and TRBJ2-3; there is no DNA to check the TCRdb D call of TRBD1. This CDR3 is 14 amino acids long. Per germline, CDR1 MNHNS and CDR2 SASEGT. CDR3 amino acids: CASSNLVGAGTQYF.

The chain uses TRBV7-2 and TRBJ2-1; TCRdb calls TRBD1, which cannot be checked without DNA. CDR3 size: 14 residues. Per the germline V gene, CDR1 is SGHTA and CDR2 is FQGNSA. This chain's CDR3 is CASSRATLGNEQFF.

V usage is TRBV6-1 and J usage is TRBJ1-5; the TRBD1 assignment by TCRdb is unverifiable without DNA. The CDR3 contains 15 residues. The germline V gene has CDR1 MNHNS and CDR2 SASEGT. This chain's CDR3 is CASRQTGEPHQPQHF.

This chain connects TRBV12-3 or TRBV12-4 to TRBJ2-1. The CDR3 runs to 13 residues. The CDR3 region is CASSFSQYNEQFF.

V and J are TRBV10-1 and TRBJ1-2. The germline gives CDR1 WNHNN, CDR2 SYGVQD (reference sequence). The CDR3 totals 11 residues. The CDR3 sequence: CASSERGGYTF.

The chain is built from TRBV20-1 and TRBJ2-5. The CDR3 has 11 residues. CDR1 and CDR2 from the germline V gene are DFQATT and SNEGSKA (reference sequence). CDR3 region: CSAITRETQYF.

The V gene is TRBV7-8, the J gene TRBJ2-7; the D call of TRBD1 rests on TCRdb alone, since no DNA is present to check it. CDR1 SGHVS and CDR2 FQNEAQ come from the germline V gene. This CDR3 is built from 18 residues. The chain's CDR3 is CASSCPPGFHSKSYEQYF.

The gene calls are TRBV20-1 and TRBJ2-7. Germline values: CDR1 DFQATT, CDR2 SNEGSKA (reference sequence). The CDR3 is 13 residues long. The CDR3 is CSAMSGKSYEQYF.

The J gene is TRBJ2-3, the V gene TRBV3-1; no DNA is available, so the TRBD1 call from TCRdb remains unchecked. From germline, CDR1 is LGHDT and CDR2 YNNKEL (reference sequence). This CDR3 contains 14 residues. CDR3 region: CASSQRGGSDTQYF.

The chain is built from TRBV30 and TRBJ1-1; no DNA is available, so the TRBD1 call from TCRdb remains unchecked. CDR3 length: 14 amino acids. CDR1 is GTSNPN, CDR2 SVGIG, per germline (reference sequence). Here the CDR3 reads CAWSLGGARGEAFF.

V and J are TRBV20-1 and TRBJ1-6; checking the TCRdb D call of TRBD1 is not possible without DNA. The CDR3 has 15 amino acids. Germline lookup yields CDR1 DFQATT and CDR2 SNEGSKA (reference sequence). CDR3 residues: CSASRVGQGNSPLHF.

The J gene is TRBJ2-7, the V gene TRBV20-1; TCRdb indicates TRBD2, and absent DNA this call remains unverified. CDR1 is DFQATT and CDR2 is SNEGSKA in the germline V gene (reference sequence). The CDR3 loop spans 14 amino acids. The CDR3 loop is CSARAGGLANEQYF.

The CDR3 sequence: CASSSPSSSYNSPLHF. The chain is built from TRBV28 and TRBJ1-6; TCRdb reports TRBD1, a call that lacks DNA to check it against. The CDR3 loop spans 16 amino acids. Germline-derived CDR1 and CDR2 are MDHEN and SYDVKM.